This TCR beta chain was sequenced in a study of T cell responses to AZD1222 COVID-19 vaccine. V lost 6 bases to trimming and J lost 0 bases, with 21 bases between them. The CDR3 extends over 17 amino acids. Germline CDR1 is SGHNT and CDR2 is YENEEA. Sequencing used immunoSEQ multiplex PCR; TCRdb keeps in-frame clones, though not all of them. The sample includes 45,000 to 55,000 clones, 84% of them seen just once. The material sequenced was peripheral blood, taken on day 0 of AZD1222 vaccination. The TCR was taken from an adult in good health. The chain links TRBV11-3 to TRBJ2-7, with D maybe TRBD1 (8 bases). The DNA for the CDR3 is TGTGCCAGCAGTTCCGAACAGGGGGGGTCCGACTCCTACGAGCAGTACTTC. Residues: CASSSEQGGSDSYEQYF. The whole variable domain, filled in from reference TRBV11-3 and TRBJ2-7, reads EAGVVQSPRYKIIEKKQPVAFWCNPISGHNTLYWYLQNLGQGPELLIRYENEEAVDDSQLPKDRFSAERLKGVDSTLKIQPAELGDSAVYLCASSSEQGGSDSYEQYFGPGTRLTVT.